This section outlines one T cell receptor beta chain sequence together with its context. As originally analysed: From reference gene primer amplification, estimates of nucleated cell counts were derived. Produced via immunoSEQ multiplex PCR; TCRdb's table is partial and in-frame only. The D gene and trimming were derived from the DNA, and the V and J assignments and clone size from that table. The sample lists 250,000 or so clones, around four fifths occurring once. These data originate in a study of blood T cell repertoires in COVID-19. Study at large: Collection of acute and convalescent COVID-19 samples took place in the United States, Italy and Spain. T cells, B-cell-depleted T cells, or PBMCs supplied cDNA or gDNA.

The origin of this receptor is a woman aged 55-69 years with active or convalescent COVID-19. Source material: peripheral blood.

The CDR3 sequence: CASSPTGGAYSPLHF. The CDR3 coding sequence is TGTGCCAGCAGTCCCACAGGGGGCGCCTATTCACCCCTCCACTTT. This chain uses TRBV28 with TRBJ1-6; 9 bases are a match to TRBD1. The trim removed 5 bases at V and 8 bases at J, leaving 7 bases unmatched. This CDR3 region has 15 residues. Per germline, CDR1 MDHEN and CDR2 SYDVKM.